This T cell receptor beta chain comes out of a study of metastatic and nonmetastatic thyroid tumors. CDR1 is MNHEY and CDR2 is SVGAGI in the germline V gene. V was clipped by 0 bases and J by 3 bases, with 6 bases between them. CDR3 length: 13 residues. Using MiXCR, TCRdb re-called clones from the PCR reads. The table includes some 29,000 clones, around 3.5% detected once. This clone was seen only a few times. Thyroid surgery was preceded by no treatment in any patient. The sequenced sample consisted of blood. This chain uses TRBV6-5 with TRBJ2-7; unclear D gene. The receptor comes from a male donor with papillary thyroid cancer or a benign thyroid nodule (not recorded which). Some clones in this sample may be carry-over from other donors' samples. The CDR3 DNA sequence: TGTGCCAGCAGTTACTCGAGAGACTACGAGCAGTACTTC. Protein product: CASSYSRDYEQYF.